The text below deals with one T cell receptor (beta chain). This record comes from a study of blood T cell repertoires in COVID-19. In the study overall: Sites in the United States, Italy and Spain provided acute and convalescent COVID-19 samples. T cells, B-cell-depleted T cells, or PBMCs supplied cDNA or gDNA.

The CDR3 covers 15 residues. V was pared by 2 bases and J by 2 bases, with 5 bases of the junction left unmatched. CDR1 PRHDT and CDR2 FYEKMQ come from the germline V gene (reference sequence). Original data processing: Cell counts per sample came from amplifying reference gene primers. Generated by immunoSEQ multiplex PCR, the TCRdb table keeps only in-frame clones and is missing some. The V and J calls and clone size were taken over from that table, and D and trimming were inferred from the DNA. The sample includes about 280,000 clones, over 75% of them seen just once. The sample was peripheral blood. The chain uses TRBV13 and TRBJ2-7; TRBD1 matches 8 bases. This sequence originates from a man aged 45-65 years with active or convalescent COVID-19. In DNA form, the CDR3 reads TGTGCCAGCAGCTTAAGCCAGGGGGCGGCCTACGAGCAGTACTTC. Amino acids: CASSLSQGAAYEQYF.